These T cell receptor beta chains were read from a single sample in a study of blood T cell repertoires in COVID-19. Generated by immunoSEQ multiplex PCR, the TCRdb table keeps only in-frame clones and is missing some. There are 200,000 to 250,000 clones in the sample; 80% to 90% occur only once, and roughly 2.7% lies in the top ten. The sequenced sample was peripheral blood. Receptors were obtained from a man aged 30 to 39 with COVID-19, enrolled during active disease. CDR3s include the opening cysteine and the closing phenylalanine or tryptophan. Fields, in order: clone size, D gene, V gene, J gene, CDR3 DNA, CDR3 protein. The D gene is left open where the match is weak. Size is omitted from some rows. Given values are once, few, many or a class for expanded clones.

clone size: once; D gene: TRBD1; V gene: TRBV7-3; J gene: TRBJ2-3; CDR3 DNA: TGTGCCAGCAGCTTAACTGGACAGGGAAAAGATACGCAGTATTTT; CDR3 protein: CASSLTGQGKDTQYF
clone size: once; D gene: TRBD1; V gene: TRBV5-6; J gene: TRBJ2-7; CDR3 DNA: TGTGCCAGCAGGACTACAGGGGGCGCCGACTACGAGCAGTACTTC; CDR3 protein: CASRTTGGADYEQYF
clone size: NA; D gene: NA; V gene: TRBV28; J gene: TRBJ1-6; CDR3 DNA: TGTGCCAGCAGTATACAGGGCAGCTCCTATAATTCACCCCTCCACTTT; CDR3 protein: CASSIQGSSYNSPLHF
clone size: few; D gene: NA; V gene: TRBV6-5; J gene: TRBJ2-7; CDR3 DNA: TGTGCCAGCAGTCCAGGTCTTCTCTCCTACGAGCAGTACTTC; CDR3 protein: CASSPGLLSYEQYF
clone size: NA; D gene: TRBD2; V gene: TRBV7-2; J gene: TRBJ2-7; CDR3 DNA: TGTGCCAGCAGCTTATATGTCCTGGCTAGCGGGAGTTACGAGCAGTACTTC; CDR3 protein: CASSLYVLASGSYEQYF
clone size: NA; D gene: NA; V gene: TRBV21-1; J gene: TRBJ1-5; CDR3 DNA: TGTGCCAGCAGCAAAGAGAGTTTTGCCTCTAGCAATCAGCCCCAGCATTTT; CDR3 protein: CASSKESFASSNQPQHF
clone size: NA; D gene: NA; V gene: TRBV28; J gene: TRBJ2-2; CDR3 DNA: TGTGCCAGCGGAACAGCCGGCGCGAACACCGGGGAGCTGTTTTTT; CDR3 protein: CASGTAGANTGELFF
clone size: NA; D gene: NA; V gene: TRBV3-1/TRBV3-2; J gene: TRBJ2-7; CDR3 DNA: TGTGCCAGCAGCCAGTTTGGAGACAGGAGATACGAGCAGTACTTC; CDR3 protein: CASSQFGDRRYEQYF
clone size: NA; D gene: TRBD1; V gene: TRBV2; J gene: TRBJ1-2; CDR3 DNA: TGTGCCAGCATCCCAACCAGGGGGTCCAACTATGGCTACACCTTC; CDR3 protein: CASIPTRGSNYGYTF
clone size: few; D gene: NA; V gene: TRBV19; J gene: TRBJ2-7; CDR3 DNA: TGTGCCAGTAGTATAATGAGGCAGGGATCCTACGAGCAGTACTTC; CDR3 protein: CASSIMRQGSYEQYF